Below, 10 T cell receptor beta chains from the same sample are listed, as sequenced in a study of glioma-infiltrating T cells. TCR alpha and beta CDR3 regions were amplified from RNA using iRepertoire nested multiplex PCR. TCRdb processed the multiplex PCR reads anew with MiXCR; each CDR3 protein has one entry. The repertoire has around 140,000 distinct CDR3 sequences, around 40% of them found once; the top ten carry over 15%. Material: glioma tissue, nonneoplastic brain tissue, or PBMCs (not recorded which). Receptors were obtained from a human donor with low-grade glioma or glioblastoma, undergoing nonglioma brain surgery, or in good health (not recorded which).

The CDR3 sequence is CASSYLGSYEQYF. As DNA, the CDR3 is TGTGCCAGCAGTTACTTGGGGTCCTACGAGCAGTACTTC. This chain joins TRBV6-6 and TRBJ2-7; D uncertain. CDR1 MNHNY and CDR2 SVGAGI come from the germline V gene (reference sequence). This CDR3 region has 13 residues. V lost 1 base and J lost 1, with 5 bases in between.

V usage is TRBV6-1 and J usage is TRBJ1-5; D not resolved. Deletions cut 2 bases from V and 2 bases from J, with 4 bases between. The V gene's germline CDR1 is MNHNS and CDR2 SASEGT. The CDR3 has 13 amino acids. CDR3 loop: CASSEPGNQPQHF. Here the CDR3 DNA reads TGTGCCAGCAGTGAACCAGGCAATCAGCCCCAGCATTTT.

This clonotype was picked up many times. V usage is TRBV7-8 and J usage is TRBJ2-7; 9 nucleotides align to TRBD2. Germline values: CDR1 SGHVS, CDR2 FQNEAQ. Trimming took 1 base from V and 2 from J; bases not matched to a gene: 3. The CDR3 extends over 15 amino acids. CDR3 in amino acids: CASSLELAGTYEQYF. CDR3 coding DNA: TGTGCCAGCAGCTTAGAGCTAGCGGGAACCTACGAGCAGTACTTC.

The chain is built from TRBV6-6 and TRBJ1-2; possibly TRBD1 for D (6 bases). Germline assignment: CDR1 MNHNY and CDR2 SVGAGI (reference sequence). This CDR3 is built from 15 residues. V was trimmed by 0 bases and J by 4 bases, leaving 12 bases between them. The CDR3 DNA is TGTGCCAGCAGTTACTCGGGACAAGCGGGCTATGGCTACACCTTC. It yields the protein CASSYSGQAGYGYTF.

This clonotype was recorded many times. V and J are TRBV15 and TRBJ1-5; D ambiguous. V lost 0 bases and J 7 bases, leaving 4 bases between the germline ends. CDR1 LNHNV and CDR2 YYDKDF come from the germline V gene (reference sequence). CDR3 size: 12 residues. The CDR3 DNA follows: TGTGCCACCAGCAGAGACGAACAGCCCCAGCATTTT. It translates to CATSRDEQPQHF. Full variable domain (remainder filled in from reference TRBV15 and TRBJ1-5): DAMVIQNPRYQVTQFGKPVTLSCSQTLNHNVMYWYQQKSSQAPKLLFHYYDKDFNNEADTPDNFQSRRPNTSFCFLDIRSPGLGDTAMYLCATSRDEQPQHFGDGTRLSIL.

The rearrangement joins TRBV20-1 to TRBJ1-5, with TRBD1 as a possible D gene (6 bases). CDR3 length: 14 amino acids. V was clipped by 6 bases and J by 1 base, with 13 bases between them. Germline assignment: CDR1 DFQATT and CDR2 SNEGSKA (reference sequence). DNA of the CDR3: TGCAGTGCCAAAAAACAGGGAAGCAATCAGCCCCAGCATTTT. Amino acids: CSAKKQGSNQPQHF.

The chain links TRBV6-2 or TRBV6-3 to TRBJ2-5; TRBD2 agrees at 8 bases. The CDR3 consists of 14 residues. After removal of 2 bases from V and 6 bases from J, the junction contained 5 bases not matched to a gene. The germline CDR1 and CDR2 sequences are MNHEY and SVGEGT. This CDR3 is CASSYSGSEKTQYF. In nucleotides, the CDR3 is TGTGCCAGCAGTTACAGCGGGAGCGAGAAGACCCAGTACTTC.

This chain uses TRBV28 with TRBJ2-1; TRBD1 might be the D (5 bases). V was pared by 8 bases and J by 1 base, with 15 bases between. CDR3 length: 15 amino acids. The germline V gene encodes CDR1 MDHEN and CDR2 SYDVKM. The chain's CDR3 is CASSDTRGSYNEQFF. The CDR3 region has the DNA TGTGCCAGCTCAGACACAAGGGGTTCCTACAATGAGCAGTTCTTC.

The chain links TRBV6-2 or TRBV6-3 to TRBJ2-7; tentatively, D is TRBD1 or TRBD2 (5 bases each). CDR1 and CDR2 (germline): MNHEY, SVGEGT. The V and J ends lost 2 bases and 9 bases respectively, with 23 bases between them. CDR3 length: 16 residues. The CDR3 DNA is TGTGCCAGCAGTTACGGGGACGGCTCAAGCTTCGACGGGCAGTACTTC. Translating it yields CASSYGDGSSFDGQYF.

This chain joins TRBV6-6 and TRBJ2-7; no clear D gene. CDR3 length: 15 residues. Germline V gene sequence: CDR1 MNHNY, CDR2 SVGAGI (reference sequence). V was shortened by 2 bases and J by 2 bases, with 13 bases between the two germline ends. In nucleotides, the CDR3 is TGTGCCAGCAGTTACGGGCTGGAGCAAGCCTACGAGCAGTACTTC. Protein product: CASSYGLEQAYEQYF.